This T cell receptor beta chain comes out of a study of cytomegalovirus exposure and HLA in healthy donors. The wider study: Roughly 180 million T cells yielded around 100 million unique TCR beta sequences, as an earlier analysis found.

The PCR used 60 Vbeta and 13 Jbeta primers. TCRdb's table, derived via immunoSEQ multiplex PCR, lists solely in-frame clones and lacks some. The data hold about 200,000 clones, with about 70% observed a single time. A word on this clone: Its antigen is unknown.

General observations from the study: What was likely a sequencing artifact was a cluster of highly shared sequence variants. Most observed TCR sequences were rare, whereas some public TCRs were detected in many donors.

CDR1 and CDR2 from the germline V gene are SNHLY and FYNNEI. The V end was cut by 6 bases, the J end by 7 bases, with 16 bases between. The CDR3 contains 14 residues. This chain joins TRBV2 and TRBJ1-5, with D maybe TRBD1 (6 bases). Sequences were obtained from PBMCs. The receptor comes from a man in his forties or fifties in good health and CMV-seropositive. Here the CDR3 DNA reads TGTGCCAGCAGCGGTTCCGGGGGGCGACAGCCCCAGCATTTT. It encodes CASSGSGGRQPQHF.